The 20 T cell receptor beta chains given below trace back to one sample, sequenced in a study of T cell responses to AZD1222 COVID-19 vaccine. Profiling relied on immunoSEQ multiplex PCR, and the TCRdb table lists in-frame clones only, not all of them. The repertoire holds 120,000 to 150,000 clones, with about 90% as singletons. The sequencing used peripheral blood, collected on day 0 of AZD1222 vaccination. Receptors were obtained from an adult in good health.

This chain joins TRBV29-1 and TRBJ2-2, with a weak D call TRBD1 (9 bases). CDR3 length: 15 amino acids. V lost 6 bases to trimming and J lost 6 bases, with 20 bases between them. The germline CDR1 and CDR2 sequences are SQVTM and ANQGSEA. CDR3: CSVAAGDRESGELFF. The CDR3 DNA reads TGCAGCGTAGCAGCGGGGGACAGGGAATCCGGGGAGCTGTTTTTT.

This clone was recorded only once. The gene calls are TRBV5-4 and TRBJ2-5; 9 nucleotides align to TRBD2. V lost 0 bases to trimming and J lost 0 bases; unmatched junction nucleotides: 6. The CDR3 has 17 amino acids. The germline gives CDR1 SGHNT, CDR2 YYREEE (reference sequence). CDR3 in amino acids: CASSLGLAETYQETQYF. For the CDR3, the DNA is TGTGCCAGCAGCTTGGGACTAGCGGAGACGTACCAAGAGACCCAGTACTTC.

The chain carries TRBV9 and TRBJ1-1; D not certain. Germline V gene sequence: CDR1 SGDLS, CDR2 YYNGEE. The CDR3 totals 15 residues. The V gene lost 4 bases and the J gene lost 1 base, with 14 bases spanning the gap. In DNA, the CDR3 is TGTGCCAGCAGCCCAGCAAGCCTTGGGAACACTGAAGCTTTCTTT. It specifies CASSPASLGNTEAFF.

This rearrangement joins TRBV4-1 to TRBJ2-7, with D perhaps matching TRBD1 (5 bases). This CDR3 is 13 amino acids long. Trimming shortened V by 3 bases and J by 2 bases, and 8 bases separated the two germline ends. Germline V CDR1 and CDR2: MGHRA, YSYEKL. The CDR3 coding sequence is TGCGCCAGCAGCCAGACAGAAACCTACGAGCAGTACTTC. Amino acid sequence: CASSQTETYEQYF.

The V call is TRBV2, the J call TRBJ2-2; no clear D. This CDR3 has 14 amino acids. Trimming removed 4 bases from V and 1 base from J, with 7 bases in between. Germline values: CDR1 SNHLY, CDR2 FYNNEI. The CDR3 DNA sequence: TGTGCCAGCAGTGTGGGTGAGAACACCGGGGAGCTGTTTTTT. Protein: CASSVGENTGELFF.

The chain recombines TRBV11-2 with TRBJ1-5; the D is unclear. This CDR3 is built from 15 residues. CDR1 is SGHAT and CDR2 is FQNNGV in the germline V gene. V dropped 1 base and J dropped 0 bases, with 7 bases sitting between them. As DNA, the CDR3 is TGTGCCAGCAGCTTAGCATCCGGTAGCAATCAGCCCCAGCATTTT. Residues: CASSLASGSNQPQHF.

V is TRBV11-2 and J is TRBJ2-2; 10 bases agree with TRBD2. The CDR3 covers 17 residues. CDR1 is SGHAT and CDR2 is FQNNGV in the germline V gene. V was pared by 6 bases and J by 4 bases, with 11 bases of the junction left unmatched. The DNA of the CDR3 is TGTGCCAGCAGACCTACTAGCGGGACGCGTGGCACCGGGGAGCTGTTTTTT. Protein: CASRPTSGTRGTGELFF. The full variable domain, rest sourced from reference TRBV11-2 and TRBJ2-2, is EAGVAQSPRYKIIEKRQSVAFWCNPISGHATLYWYQQILGQGPKLLIQFQNNGVVDDSQLPKDRFSAERLKGVDSTLKIQPAKLEDSAVYLCASRPTSGTRGTGELFFGEGSRLTVL.

The chain recombines TRBV7-2 with TRBJ2-1; 7 nucleotides match TRBD1. The CDR3 has 17 residues. Per the germline V gene, CDR1 is SGHTA and CDR2 is FQGNSA. Trimming at V came to 6 bases and at J to 3 bases, leaving 14 bases not matched to a gene. Written as DNA, the CDR3 is TGTGCCAGCAGAAACGGAGGACAGGCTCACCTCTACAATGAGCAGTTCTTC. Protein product: CASRNGGQAHLYNEQFF.

V gene TRBV7-8 combines with J gene TRBJ1-6; D gene ambiguous. V was pared by 5 bases and J by 0 bases, with 11 bases between. This CDR3 is built from 16 residues. CDR1 SGHVS and CDR2 FQNEAQ come from the germline V gene. As DNA, the CDR3 is TGTGCCAGCAGCCGAGAAGGGTCCTCCTATAATTCACCCCTCCACTTT. This sequence encodes CASSREGSSYNSPLHF.

The chain recombines TRBV30 with TRBJ2-3, with no clear D. Germline V gene data show CDR1 as GTSNPN and CDR2 as SVGIG (reference sequence). The V gene lost 5 bases and the J gene lost 2 bases, with 14 bases spanning the gap. This CDR3 region has 14 residues. For the CDR3, the DNA is TGTGCCTGGTACCCCGGACGCCCCACAGATACGCAGTATTTT. Its protein product is CAWYPGRPTDTQYF.

The chain joins TRBV30 to TRBJ2-1; TRBD2 aligns across 7 bases. The CDR3 runs 14 residues. Germline trimming cut 2 bases from V and 3 bases from J; bases unmatched to any gene: 4. CDR1 and CDR2 from the germline V gene are GTSNPN and SVGIG (reference sequence). The CDR3 nucleotides are TGTGCCTGGAGTCTTCAGCGGGACTACAATGAGCAGTTCTTC. Its translation: CAWSLQRDYNEQFF.

V gene TRBV10-2 combines with J gene TRBJ1-3; weak D call: TRBD1 (5 bases). The V end was cut by 0 bases, the J end by 3 bases, with 6 bases between. Germline values: CDR1 WSHSY, CDR2 SAAADI. CDR3 length: 14 residues. The DNA for the CDR3 is TGCGCCAGCAGTGAGTCGGGGGTTGGAAACACCATATATTTT. As protein: CASSESGVGNTIYF.

The chain joins TRBV5-1 to TRBJ2-7, with TRBD1 identical over 8 bases. The CDR3 is made up of 15 amino acids. Germline loops: CDR1 SGHRS, CDR2 YFSETQ. Unmatched junction bases numbered 3, after V lost 0 bases and J lost 1 base. DNA for the CDR3: TGCGCCAGCAGCTTGGCTTGGACAGGGTCCTACGAGCAGTACTTC. Translating gives CASSLAWTGSYEQYF.

The gene calls are TRBV19 and TRBJ1-2; D gene uncertain. Trimming pared 5 bases from V and 7 bases from J, leaving 11 bases between. Germline CDR1 is LNHDA and CDR2 is SQIVND (reference sequence). The CDR3 spans 12 residues. For the CDR3, the DNA is TGTGCCAGTAGTCTCGAGGCGGGTGGCTACACCTTC. This sequence encodes CASSLEAGGYTF.

The chain links TRBV6-6 to TRBJ2-7, with 11 bases aligning to TRBD2. V was clipped by 4 bases and J by 6 bases; unmatched bases: 5. Germline lookup yields CDR1 MNHNY and CDR2 SVGAGI (reference sequence). The CDR3 totals 14 residues. DNA of the CDR3: TGTGCCAGCAGTTCACTAGCGGGAGTCGGCGAGCAGTACTTC. It specifies CASSSLAGVGEQYF.

V is TRBV6-4 and J is TRBJ2-2; D may be TRBD1 or TRBD2 (5 bases each). CDR1 is MRHNA, CDR2 SNTAGT, per germline. The CDR3 consists of 14 residues. Trimming removed 5 bases from V and 7 bases from J, with 14 bases in between. The CDR3 bases are TGTGCCAGCAGTATCGGGACGGCCAACGGGGAGCTGTTTTTT. It is translated as CASSIGTANGELFF.

The V call is TRBV9, the J call TRBJ2-2, with 10 positions matching TRBD1. CDR3 size: 15 residues. Trimming cost V 3 bases and J 7 bases; bases outside gene matches: 6. Germline assignment: CDR1 SGDLS and CDR2 YYNGEE. CDR3 amino acids: CASSARQGANGELFF. The CDR3 region has the DNA TGTGCCAGCAGCGCCCGACAGGGGGCGAACGGGGAGCTGTTTTTT.

The chain recombines TRBV30 with TRBJ2-5; D might be TRBD1 (5 bases). Deletions cut 5 bases from V and 2 bases from J, with 12 bases between. The CDR3 covers 13 residues. CDR1 and CDR2 from the germline V gene are GTSNPN and SVGIG (reference sequence). CDR3 in DNA: TGTGCCTGGGGACCTAGGGGTCAAGAGACCCAGTACTTC. The encoded protein is CAWGPRGQETQYF.

The chain joins TRBV30 to TRBJ2-7, with 7 bases lining up with TRBD2. The J segment lost 2 bases and the V segment lost 2 bases, leaving 6 bases of the junction unmatched. Germline lookup yields CDR1 GTSNPN and CDR2 SVGIG (reference sequence). The CDR3 consists of 14 residues. CDR3 sequence reads: CAWSLGTTTYEQYF. In nucleotides, the CDR3 is TGTGCCTGGAGTTTAGGGACTACGACCTACGAGCAGTACTTC.

This chain links TRBV19 with TRBJ2-3, with D possibly matching TRBD2 (6 bases). The CDR3 loop spans 16 amino acids. The germline CDR1 and CDR2 sequences are LNHDA and SQIVND (reference sequence). Trimming pared 5 bases from V and 4 bases from J, leaving 19 bases between. Here the CDR3 reads CASSGGTDQVSDTQYF. The CDR3 region has the DNA TGTGCCAGTAGTGGAGGGACCGATCAAGTCTCAGATACGCAGTATTTT.